This entry is about one TCR beta chain. The antigen is not known. Time point described: pretreatment peripheral blood. The record originates from a study of PD-L1 blockade in urothelial cancer. The overall study: Samples came from 3 weeks, at the second dose, and 6 weeks into treatment. A median blood sample held about 140,000 T cells and tens of thousands of unique TCRs.

Findings and caveats of the study: Where pretreatment blood TCR clonality fell below the median, better survival was predicted.

TCRdb's table, derived via immunoSEQ multiplex PCR, lists solely in-frame clones and lacks some. The sample shows 58,000 or so clones, about four fifths of them seen only once. Germline V lookup: CDR1 LNHNV, CDR2 YYDKDF (reference sequence). V lost 3 bases to trimming and J lost 4 bases; unmatched junction nucleotides: 15. This CDR3 is built from 17 residues. Sequencing was performed on PBMCs, taken around atezolizumab (anti-PD-L1) treatment. This TCR derives from an older man with urothelial cancer. The chain recombines TRBV15 with TRBJ2-7; 7 bases are shared with TRBD1. The CDR3 loop reads CATSRSRGRLNGYEQYF. CDR3 bases: TGTGCCACCAGCAGGTCCAGGGGGAGACTTAATGGATACGAGCAGTACTTC. The full variable domain, completed using reference TRBV15 and TRBJ2-7, is DAMVIQNPRYQVTQFGKPVTLSCSQTLNHNVMYWYQQKSSQAPKLLFHYYDKDFNNEADTPDNFQSRRPNTSFCFLDIRSPGLGDTAMYLCATSRSRGRLNGYEQYFGPGTRLTVT.